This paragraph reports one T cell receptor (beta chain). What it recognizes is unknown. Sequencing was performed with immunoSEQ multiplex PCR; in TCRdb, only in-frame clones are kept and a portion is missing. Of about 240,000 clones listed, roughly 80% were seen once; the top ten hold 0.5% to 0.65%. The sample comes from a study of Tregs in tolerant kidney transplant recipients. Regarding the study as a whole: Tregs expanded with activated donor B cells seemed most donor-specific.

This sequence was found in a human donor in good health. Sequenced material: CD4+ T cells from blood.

The CDR3 nucleotides are TGCGCCAGCAGCCAAGGGACAGGGCGGGGGTCCTACGAGCAGTACTTC. It encodes CASSQGTGRGSYEQYF. The rearrangement links TRBV4-1 to TRBJ2-5; D possibly corresponds to TRBD1 (8 bases). TRBJ2-7 matches the DNA end more closely, so the J call is doubtful. The CDR3 runs to 16 residues. From germline, CDR1 is MGHRA and CDR2 YSYEKL.